One sample yielded the 22 T cell receptor beta chains listed below, sequenced in a study of glioma-infiltrating T cells. The iRepertoire nested amplicon-rescue multiplex PCR amplified TCR alpha and beta CDR3s from RNA. In TCRdb, the multiplex PCR reads were re-called with MiXCR into one record per CDR3 protein. The sample lists fewer than 200,000 distinct CDR3 sequences; roughly 45% were seen once. The sequencing input was glioma tissue, nonneoplastic brain tissue, or PBMCs (not recorded which). All receptors derive from a human donor with low-grade glioma or glioblastoma, undergoing nonglioma brain surgery, or in good health (not recorded which).

Comments on this clonotype: A read error may be the cause here, since a much bigger clone is one base away. CDR3 in amino acids: CASSFIDRTGVANNIYF. CDR3 DNA: TGTGCCAGCAGTTTTATCGATCGGACAGGAGTAGCAAACAACATATATTTT. This chain uses TRBV28 with TRBJ1-3; the match to TRBD1 covers 7 bases. CDR3 length: 17 amino acids. CDR1 MDHEN and CDR2 SYDVKM come from the germline V gene.

About this clonotype: Just one base apart from a much larger clone, this may be a read error. The chain uses TRBV7-8 and TRBJ2-5; 7 bases match TRBD2. Germline V gene data show CDR1 as SGHVS and CDR2 as FQNEAQ. The CDR3 extends over 14 amino acids. Written as DNA, the CDR3 is TGTGCCAGCAGCCTTACTAGCGCTCAAGAGGCCCAGTACTTC. This sequence encodes CASSLTSAQEAQYF.

The chain couples TRBV2 to TRBJ2-1; TRBD2 agrees at 11 bases. This CDR3 region has 16 residues. The germline V gene encodes CDR1 SNHLY and CDR2 FYNNEI. The V segment lost 4 bases and the J segment 5 bases; nucleotides outside the gene matches: 7. The CDR3 region has the DNA TGTGCCAGCAGTGCGACCGGGACTAGCGGACACAATGAGCAGTTCTTC. Encoded protein: CASSATGTSGHNEQFF.

As to this clonotype: A much larger clone lies a single base off, so this may be a read error. This chain connects TRBV7-2 to TRBJ2-3, with D possibly being TRBD1 (6 bases). The V gene's germline CDR1 is SGHTA and CDR2 FQGNSA. The ends were cut back, 5 bases at V and 2 bases at J, with 11 bases in the middle. The CDR3 is made up of 14 amino acids. CDR3 bases: TGTGCCAGCAGCAACAGGGTGGCCACAGATACGCAGTATTTT. This translates into CASSNRVATDTQYF.

This clonotype has at least ten counts. The genes are TRBV7-8 and TRBJ1-1, with no clear D. Trimming pared 1 base from V and 0 bases from J, leaving 12 bases between. CDR1 and CDR2 (germline): SGHVS, FQNEAQ. CDR3 size: 16 residues. CDR3 nucleotides: TGTGCCAGCAGCTTAGTTTCAGCACCCTTGAACACTGAAGCTTTCTTT. It specifies CASSLVSAPLNTEAFF.

On this clonotype itself: A read error may explain this, as a much larger clone is one base away. The chain has TRBV10-2 and TRBJ2-3; 9 bases are shared with TRBD1. Germline V gene data show CDR1 as WSHSY and CDR2 as SAAADI. The CDR3 is made up of 15 amino acids. CDR3 in DNA: TGTGCCATCAGGGACAGGGCCTCTAGCACAGATACGAAGTATTTT. Encoded protein: CAIRDRASSTDTKYF.

In regard to this clonotype: Compared with germline, one end of the junction differs, possibly owing to a read error. The chain carries TRBV4-1 and TRBJ2-7; 15 bases align to TRBD2. Near its end, the DNA agrees better with TRBJ2-1, so the J call may be wrong. The length of the CDR3 is 19 residues. CDR1 and CDR2 (germline): MGHRA, YSYEKL. In DNA, the CDR3 is TGCGCCAGCAGCCAGGGACTAGCGGGAGGCCAAAGCTCCTGCAATGAGCAGTTCTTC. It translates to CASSQGLAGGQSSCNEQFF.

Turning to this clonotype: With a much larger clone just one base away, this may be a read error. This chain links TRBV3-1 with TRBJ2-3, with D possibly matching TRBD2 (5 bases). The length of the CDR3 is 14 residues. Germline V gene sequence: CDR1 LGHDT, CDR2 YNNKEL (reference sequence). V shed 4 bases and J shed 6 bases, with 14 bases lying between them. Here the CDR3 DNA reads TGTGCCAGCAGCCTTCACATCGGGGAGGATACGCAGTATTTT. It encodes CASSLHIGEDTQYF.

There are a few counts of this clonotype. A much larger clone lies a single base off, so this may be a read error. The chain links TRBV20-1 to TRBJ2-5; D remains ambiguous. Germline CDR1 reads DFQATT; CDR2 reads SNEGSKA (reference sequence). The CDR3 contains 11 residues. The germline V and J ends were trimmed by 5 bases and 5 bases, with 9 bases remaining between them. CDR3 residues: CSADRWETQYF. The CDR3 DNA sequence: TGCAGTGCTGACCGTTGGGAGACCCAGTACTTC.

This clonotype has only a few counts. Since a much larger clone is just one base distant, this may be a read error. The V call is TRBV28, the J call TRBJ1-1; D is uncertain. Germline lookup yields CDR1 MDHEN and CDR2 SYDVKM. Between the trimmed V and J ends, which lost 4 bases and 1 base, there was a span of 7 bases. The CDR3 spans 13 residues. The CDR3 region has the DNA TGTGCCAGCAGTTCTGTGGGGAACACTGAAGCTTTCTTT. It codes for CASSSVGNTEAFF.

At least ten counts were recorded for this clonotype. This chain joins TRBV2 and TRBJ1-5; D uncertain. The CDR3 covers 14 residues. Germline V lookup: CDR1 SNHLY, CDR2 FYNNEI. V shed 4 bases and J shed 0 bases, with 7 bases lying between them. CDR3 residues: CASSGDSSNQPQHF. The CDR3 DNA reads TGTGCCAGCAGTGGTGATTCTAGCAATCAGCCCCAGCATTTT.

This clonotype was counted only a few times. In DNA, the CDR3 is TGCAGCTCTCGGACTAGCGGGAGTGGAGAGCAGTACTTC. Translating it yields CSSRTSGSGEQYF. The chain carries TRBV29-1 and TRBJ2-7; 13 positions agree with TRBD2. J gave up 7 bases and V 8 bases, and 8 bases lay outside the gene matches. Germline assignment: CDR1 SQVTM and CDR2 ANQGSEA. The CDR3 has 13 residues.

This clonotype was observed at least ten times. The chain links TRBV28 to TRBJ1-2; 7 bases agree with TRBD1. Unmatched junction bases numbered 7, after V lost 7 bases and J lost 8 bases. The length of the CDR3 is 12 residues. Germline V CDR1 and CDR2: MDHEN, SYDVKM. The CDR3 nucleotides are TGTGCCAGCAACTCAGGGGGACGCGGCTACACCTTC. This codes for CASNSGGRGYTF.

This clonotype has ten or more counts. The chain recombines TRBV20-1 with TRBJ1-5; a weak D match, TRBD1 (5 bases). The CDR3 runs to 13 residues. V was pared by 7 bases and J by 4 bases, with 14 bases between. Germline V lookup: CDR1 DFQATT, CDR2 SNEGSKA (reference sequence). The CDR3 DNA sequence: TGCAGTGGGTCCCAGGGTTGGAATCAGCCCCAGCATTTT. Translation: CSGSQGWNQPQHF.

As to this clonotype: Just one base apart from a much larger clone, this may be a read error. This sequence joins TRBV2 and TRBJ2-4, with D tentatively TRBD2 (5 bases). This CDR3 is 13 amino acids long. Germline V gene data show CDR1 as SNHLY and CDR2 as FYNNEI. V was pared by 7 bases and J by 6 bases, with 13 bases between. The CDR3 DNA follows: TGTGCCAGCATTGGAGGACTGCTAAACATTCAGTACTTC. It codes for CASIGGLLNIQYF.

On this clonotype itself: The missing conserved phenylalanine or tryptophan at the end of this CDR3 makes a read error likely. The J gene is TRBJ2-7, the V gene TRBV20-1; TRBD1 matches 7 bases. V dropped 5 bases and J dropped 3; count of bases not matched to a gene: 4. This CDR3 region has 12 residues. Per the germline V gene, CDR1 is DFQATT and CDR2 is SNEGSKA (reference sequence). CDR3 region: CSACSGGYEQYY. CDR3 nucleotides: TGCAGTGCTTGTTCAGGGGGCTACGAGCAGTACTAC.

A remark on this clonotype: One base away lies a much larger clone, so this may be a sequencing read error. The chain is built from TRBV11-2 and TRBJ1-1; D is perhaps TRBD1 (5 bases). V was cut by 9 bases and J by 4 bases, with 15 bases left in between. The CDR3 sequence is 13 residues long. Germline CDR1 reads SGHAT; CDR2 reads FQNNGV. CDR3 residues: CARSLGTGTEAFF. The CDR3 DNA sequence: TGTGCCAGAAGCCTAGGAACAGGCACTGAAGCTTTCTTT.

The chain employs TRBV19 and TRBJ1-5, with 7 bases identical to TRBD1. The CDR3 has 15 residues. Per the germline V gene, CDR1 is LNHDA and CDR2 is SQIVND (reference sequence). Trimming removed 3 bases from V and 0 bases from J; junction bases left unmatched: 2. As DNA, the CDR3 is TGTGCCAGTAGTATGAACAGGGGTAGCAATCAGCCCCAGCATTTT. Protein product: CASSMNRGSNQPQHF.

This clonotype was picked up many times. At one boundary the junction diverges from the germline segment, which might be a read error. The chain carries TRBV3-1 and TRBJ2-1; the D gene is possibly TRBD2 (6 bases). Germline CDR1 reads LGHDT; CDR2 reads YNNKEL (reference sequence). The CDR3 totals 12 residues. The CDR3 loop is CASSHQSTSSSF. The CDR3 coding sequence is TGTGCCAGCAGCCATCAGTCGACTAGTTCTTCATTC.

This clonotype was recorded many times. This chain links TRBV28 with TRBJ1-4; D is ambiguous. Germline CDR1 MDHEN, CDR2 SYDVKM. The CDR3 sequence is 14 residues long. V gave up 6 bases and J gave up 7 bases, with 15 bases separating them. CDR3 DNA sequence: TGTGCCAGCAGCCTCGACAAGGAGGGTGAAAAACTGTTTTTT. Encoded protein: CASSLDKEGEKLFF. The entire variable domain, with the rest obtained from reference TRBV28 and TRBJ1-4, is as follows: DVKVTQSSRYLVKRTGEKVFLECVQDMDHENMFWYRQDPGLGLRLIYFSYDVKMKEKGDIPEGYSVSREKKERFSLILESASTNQTSMYLCASSLDKEGEKLFFGSGTQLSVL.

This clonotype showed up many times. The rearrangement uses TRBV6-6 and TRBJ1-1; D gene unclear. Germline V lookup: CDR1 MNHNY, CDR2 SVGAGI (reference sequence). Trimming removed 0 bases at V and 1 base at J, with 6 bases between. This CDR3 is 14 amino acids long. CDR3 nucleotide sequence: TGTGCCAGCAGTTACTCCAGGCAGAACACTGAAGCTTTCTTT. The encoded protein is CASSYSRQNTEAFF.

A remark on this clonotype: This may be a read error: a much more frequent sequence differs by one nucleotide. CDR3 amino acids: CASNLGYEQYF. CDR3 DNA sequence: TGTGCCAGCAACCTGGGGTACGAGCAGTACTTC. The V gene is TRBV6-2 or TRBV6-3, the J gene TRBJ2-7; no definite D call. The CDR3 sequence is 11 residues long. Trimming left V 7 bases short and J 4 bases short, with 8 bases between. In germline, CDR1 is MNHEY, CDR2 SVGEGT.